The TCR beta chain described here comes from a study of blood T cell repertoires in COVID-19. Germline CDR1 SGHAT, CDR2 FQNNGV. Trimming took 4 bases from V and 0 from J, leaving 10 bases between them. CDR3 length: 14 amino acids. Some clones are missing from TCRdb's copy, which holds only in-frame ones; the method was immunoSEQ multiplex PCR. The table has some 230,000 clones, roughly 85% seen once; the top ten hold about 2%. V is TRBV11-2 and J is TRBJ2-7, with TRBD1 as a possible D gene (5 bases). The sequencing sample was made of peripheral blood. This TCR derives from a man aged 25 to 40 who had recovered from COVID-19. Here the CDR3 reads CASSSDMSSYEQYF. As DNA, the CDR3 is TGTGCCAGCAGCTCGGACATGAGCTCCTACGAGCAGTACTTC. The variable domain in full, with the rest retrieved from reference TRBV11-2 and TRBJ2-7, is EAGVAQSPRYKIIEKRQSVAFWCNPISGHATLYWYQQILGQGPKLLIQFQNNGVVDDSQLPKDRFSAERLKGVDSTLKIQPAKLEDSAVYLCASSSDMSSYEQYFGPGTRLTVT.